Listed below are T cell receptor beta chains from one sample, sequenced in a study of cytomegalovirus exposure and HLA in healthy donors. Generated by immunoSEQ multiplex PCR, the TCRdb table keeps only in-frame clones and is missing some. Of 130,000 or so clones listed, about four fifths were seen once; the top ten hold approximately 3.2%. The sequencing input was PBMCs. The receptors were sampled from a young man in good health and CMV-seropositive. CDR3s leave out the opening cysteine and the closing phenylalanine or tryptophan. The order of the fields is V gene, J gene, CDR3 protein.

TRBV7-9	TRBJ2-7	ASRDGLAAYEQY
TRBV5-1	TRBJ2-7	ASSLSTSGSAEQY
TRBV6-5	TRBJ1-5	ASSRDRNQPQH
TRBV7-2	TRBJ2-1	ASSLANGTPRITYNEQF
TRBV10-2	TRBJ2-3	ASSVNSGPLTDTQY
TRBV9	TRBJ1-2	ASSELTDWTGYT
TRBV6-1	TRBJ2-7	ASSPGTILYEQY
TRBV28	TRBJ1-5	ASSLLQGYSH
TRBV30	-	AWSEPYEQY
TRBV5-4	TRBJ1-1	ASKGQGGLNTEAF
TRBV19	TRBJ1-1	ASSIDVVTEAF
TRBV13	TRBJ2-7	ASSGWEVSSYEQY
TRBV6-1	TRBJ1-2	ASSKQGFYGYT
TRBV4-1	TRBJ2-1	ASSQDPTGWGEQF
TRBV7-3	TRBJ2-5	ASSFLQETQY
TRBV10-3	TRBJ2-4	AISIKGDIQY
TRBV2	TRBJ2-5	ASLKGQRETQY
TRBV7-2	TRBJ2-1	ASSLGLADANEQF
TRBV7-8	TRBJ2-1	ASSFGDYSSYNEQF
TRBV7-8	TRBJ2-5	ASSLSPLAGEEETQY
TRBV29-1	TRBJ1-2	SVDQNWDTYGYT
TRBV28	TRBJ1-4	ASSLSGRTGTLNEKLF
TRBV19	TRBJ2-5	ASSFDSGRATSGTQY
TRBV30	TRBJ2-1	AWSELAGGIEQF
TRBV6-1	TRBJ1-1	ASSPERRRRAF
TRBV5-1	TRBJ2-7	ASSLDGTGGREQY
TRBV7-9	TRBJ2-2	ASSVSGSNTGELF
TRBV7-9	TRBJ2-1	ASLEAGGSEQF
TRBV6-1	TRBJ2-3	ASLDTY
TRBV27	TRBJ1-5	ASSSSWEGRNQPQH
TRBV19	TRBJ1-5	ASRGRGHLQPQH
TRBV10-3	TRBJ1-1	AISESPGIYTEAF
TRBV30	TRBJ1-1	AWDRGSTEAF
TRBV6-1	TRBJ1-1	ASSPRPGQEAF
TRBV6-1	TRBJ2-5	ASSLQGLPQETQY
TRBV9	TRBJ1-1	ASSPRGPMNTEAF
TRBV27	TRBJ2-1	ASKSGTAYNEQF
TRBV28	TRBJ1-4	ASTRWTGGEEKLF
TRBV5-1	TRBJ1-3	ASSLAAGNSGNTIY
TRBV29-1	TRBJ1-2	SARIGTNYGYT
TRBV5-1	TRBJ1-3	ASSSTGSGNTIY
TRBV9	TRBJ1-4	ASSPGGSNEKLF
TRBV4-1	TRBJ2-2	ASSQPTQGTSNTGELF
TRBV19	TRBJ2-1	ATLAVGINEQF
TRBV19	TRBJ1-5	ASSRDRGRNQPQH
TRBV5-6	TRBJ2-1	ASSLIGQGYNEQF
TRBV19	TRBJ1-1	ASSNGGGTEAF
TRBV6-1	TRBJ2-7	ASSEDRGGSVSYEQY
TRBV29-1	TRBJ1-1	SVITGGRTEAF
TRBV27	TRBJ1-5	ASSLTGSNQPQH
TRBV9	TRBJ2-7	ASSVVGLLAEDYEQY
TRBV7-2	TRBJ2-1	ASSLGGGNEQF
TRBV29-1	TRBJ2-2	SVGGLAAANTGELF
TRBV4-1	TRBJ2-1	ASSQSTQANNEQF
TRBV7-9	TRBJ1-1	ASSAGPTGSEAF
TRBV6-5	TRBJ1-1	ASSYSRGNTEAF
TRBV29-1	TRBJ1-3	SVLTGGDSGNTIY
TRBV28	TRBJ2-7	ASSLDEGQY
TRBV7-8	TRBJ1-4	ASSLVQASNEKLF